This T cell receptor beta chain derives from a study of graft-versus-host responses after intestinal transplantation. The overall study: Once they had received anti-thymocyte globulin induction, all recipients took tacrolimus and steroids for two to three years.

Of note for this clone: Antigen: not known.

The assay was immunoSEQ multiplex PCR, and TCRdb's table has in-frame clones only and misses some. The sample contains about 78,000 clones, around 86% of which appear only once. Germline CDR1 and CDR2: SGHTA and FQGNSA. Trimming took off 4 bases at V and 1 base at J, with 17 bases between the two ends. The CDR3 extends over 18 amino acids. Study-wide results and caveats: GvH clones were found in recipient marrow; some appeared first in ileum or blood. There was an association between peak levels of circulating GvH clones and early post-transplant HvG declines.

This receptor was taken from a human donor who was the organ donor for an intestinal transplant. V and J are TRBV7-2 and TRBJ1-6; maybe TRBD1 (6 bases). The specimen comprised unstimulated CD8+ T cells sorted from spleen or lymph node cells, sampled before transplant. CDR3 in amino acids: CASSYRVAFSSYNSPLHF. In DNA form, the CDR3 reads TGTGCCAGCAGCTACAGGGTTGCATTCAGTTCCTATAATTCACCCCTCCACTTT.